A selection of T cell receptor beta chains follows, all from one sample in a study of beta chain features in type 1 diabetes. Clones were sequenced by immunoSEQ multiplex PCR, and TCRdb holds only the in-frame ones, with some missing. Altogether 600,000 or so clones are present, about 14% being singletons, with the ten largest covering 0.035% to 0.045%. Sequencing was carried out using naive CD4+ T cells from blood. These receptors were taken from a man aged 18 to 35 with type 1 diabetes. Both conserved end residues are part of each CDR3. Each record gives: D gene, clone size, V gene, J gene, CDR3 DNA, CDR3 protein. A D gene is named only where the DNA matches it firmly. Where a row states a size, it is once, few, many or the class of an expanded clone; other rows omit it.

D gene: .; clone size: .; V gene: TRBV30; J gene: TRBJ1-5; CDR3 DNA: TGTGCCTGGAGTTTGGGGGGAGGTCAGCCCCAGCATTTT; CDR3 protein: CAWSLGGGQPQHF
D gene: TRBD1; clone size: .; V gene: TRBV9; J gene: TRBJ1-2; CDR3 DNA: TGTGCCAGCAGCCCGGGGACAGGGTTAAACTATGGCTACACCTTC; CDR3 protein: CASSPGTGLNYGYTF
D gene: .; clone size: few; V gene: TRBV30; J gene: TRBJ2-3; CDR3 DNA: TGTGCCTGGAGTCCTCCTCAGGCTGCCTTGGGTCCGCAGTATTTT; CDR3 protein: CAWSPPQAALGPQYF
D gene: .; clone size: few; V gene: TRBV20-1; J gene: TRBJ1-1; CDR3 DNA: TGCAGTGCCGAAGGACGGGAGGCTTTCTTT; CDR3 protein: CSAEGREAFF
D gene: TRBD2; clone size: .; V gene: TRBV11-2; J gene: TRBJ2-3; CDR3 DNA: TGTGCCAGCGGGCTAGCGGTAGATACGCAGTATTTT; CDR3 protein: CASGLAVDTQYF
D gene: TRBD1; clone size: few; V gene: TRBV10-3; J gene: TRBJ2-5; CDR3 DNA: TGTGCCATCAGAGCCGGGACAGACCAAGAGACCCAGTACTTC; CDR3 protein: CAIRAGTDQETQYF
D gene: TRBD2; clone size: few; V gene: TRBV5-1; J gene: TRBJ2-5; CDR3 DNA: TGCGCCAGCAGCTTTAACCCTAGCGGCCAAGAGACCCAGTACTTC; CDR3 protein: CASSFNPSGQETQYF
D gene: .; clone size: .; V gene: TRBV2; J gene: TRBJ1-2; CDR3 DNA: TGTGCCAGCAGCGCCCGGGCGACAGACTATGGCTACACCTTC; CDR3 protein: CASSARATDYGYTF
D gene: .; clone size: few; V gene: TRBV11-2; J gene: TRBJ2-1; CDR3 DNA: TGTGCCAGCAGCCTTAGGGCCCAACTGCACAATGAGCAGTTCTTC; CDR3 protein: CASSLRAQLHNEQFF
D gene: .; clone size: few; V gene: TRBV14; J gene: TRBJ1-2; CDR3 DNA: TGTGCCAGCAGCCAGGTTAACTATGGCTACACCTTC; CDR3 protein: CASSQVNYGYTF
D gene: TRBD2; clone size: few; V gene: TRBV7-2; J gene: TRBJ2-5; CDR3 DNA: TGTGCCAGCAGCCCAGCGGGAACGGGACAAGAGACCCAGTACTTC; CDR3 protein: CASSPAGTGQETQYF
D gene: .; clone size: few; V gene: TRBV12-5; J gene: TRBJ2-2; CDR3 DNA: TGTGCTAGTGGTTTGACCGCCGACAGGGGGGAGCTGTTTTTT; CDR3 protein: CASGLTADRGELFF
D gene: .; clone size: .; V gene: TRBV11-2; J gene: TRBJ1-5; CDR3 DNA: TGTGCCAGCAGCTCCGACCAGCGGCAGCCCCAGCATTTT; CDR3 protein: CASSSDQRQPQHF
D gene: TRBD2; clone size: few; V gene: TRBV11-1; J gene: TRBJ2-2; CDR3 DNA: TGTGCCAGCAGCTCCCGGGAGGGACGAACGAACACCGGGGAGCTGTTTTTT; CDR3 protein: CASSSREGRTNTGELFF
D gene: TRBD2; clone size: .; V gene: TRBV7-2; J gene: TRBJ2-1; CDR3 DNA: TGTGCCAGCAGCTTAGCGCTAGCGAAGCCTAGCGGGATGGTAGAGCAGTTCTTC; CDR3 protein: CASSLALAKPSGMVEQFF
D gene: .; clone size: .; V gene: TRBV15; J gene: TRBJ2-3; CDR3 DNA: TGTGCCACCAGCAGAGGGACTTCCTTCACAGATACGCAGTATTTT; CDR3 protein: CATSRGTSFTDTQYF
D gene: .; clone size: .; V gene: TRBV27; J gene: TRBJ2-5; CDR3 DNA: TGTGCCAGCAGTTTTGAGACAGACCAAGAGACCCAGTACTTC; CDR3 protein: CASSFETDQETQYF
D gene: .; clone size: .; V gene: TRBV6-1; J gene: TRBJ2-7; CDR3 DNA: TGTGCCAGCAGTGAAAACAGGCGATGGTACTTC; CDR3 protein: CASSENRRWYF
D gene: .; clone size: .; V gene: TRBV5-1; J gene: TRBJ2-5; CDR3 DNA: TGCGCCAGCAGCTTGTTGGGCATAGAGACCCAGTACTTC; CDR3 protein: CASSLLGIETQYF
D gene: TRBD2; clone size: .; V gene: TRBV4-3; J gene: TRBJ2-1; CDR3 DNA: TGCGCCAGCAGCCAGGGCACGGGACTAGCGGGGGGGTCCTACAATGAGCAGTTCTTC; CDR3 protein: CASSQGTGLAGGSYNEQFF
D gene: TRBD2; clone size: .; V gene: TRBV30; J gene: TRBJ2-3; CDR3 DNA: TGTGCCTGGAGTGTTGGCCTAGCGGGCACAGATACGCAGTGTTTT; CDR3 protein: CAWSVGLAGTDTQCF
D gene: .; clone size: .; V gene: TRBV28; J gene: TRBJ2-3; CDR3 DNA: TGTGCCAGCAGTCCCGACAGGAGCGTCGGGTACACAGATACGCAGTATTTT; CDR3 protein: CASSPDRSVGYTDTQYF
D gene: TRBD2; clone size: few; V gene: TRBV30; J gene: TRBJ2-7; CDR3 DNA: TGTGCCTGGAGACTAGCGGGAGCGTACGAGCAGTACTTC; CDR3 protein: CAWRLAGAYEQYF
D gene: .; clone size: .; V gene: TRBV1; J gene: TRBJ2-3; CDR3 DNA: TGCACCAGCAGCCGTATCGGGAGAGGGTATTTTACCGGAAGACCACCCACAGATACGCAGTATTTT; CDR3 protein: CTSSRIGRGYFTGRPPTDTQYF
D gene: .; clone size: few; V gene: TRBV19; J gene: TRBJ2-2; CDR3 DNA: TGTGCCAGTAGCTCTAAGAAGGGCTGGGAAGGGAGCACCGGGGAGCTGTTTTTT; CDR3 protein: CASSSKKGWEGSTGELFF
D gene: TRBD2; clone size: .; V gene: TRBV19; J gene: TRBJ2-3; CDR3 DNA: TGTGCCAGTAGTATACGACTAGCGGGGGATACGCAGTATTTT; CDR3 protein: CASSIRLAGDTQYF
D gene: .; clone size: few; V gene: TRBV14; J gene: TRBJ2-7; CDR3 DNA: TGTGCCAGCAGCCAAGTTCCGATTTCCTCCTACGAGCAGTACTTC; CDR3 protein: CASSQVPISSYEQYF
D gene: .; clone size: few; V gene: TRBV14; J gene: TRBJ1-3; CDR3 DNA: TGTGCCAGCAGCCGACCTGGAAACACCATATATTTT; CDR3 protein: CASSRPGNTIYF
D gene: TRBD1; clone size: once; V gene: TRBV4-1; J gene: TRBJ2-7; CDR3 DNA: TGCGCCAGCAGCCAAGTGGTTTCGGACAGGGGTGAGCAGTACTTC; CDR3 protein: CASSQVVSDRGEQYF
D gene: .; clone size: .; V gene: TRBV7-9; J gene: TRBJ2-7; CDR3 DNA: TGTGCCAGCAGCTTGGGAGGTGCGGCTCCCTACGAGCAGTACTTC; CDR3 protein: CASSLGGAAPYEQYF
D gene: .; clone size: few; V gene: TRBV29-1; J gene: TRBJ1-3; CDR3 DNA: TGCAGCGCCTCCCGGCGGGTTTCTCCTGGAAACACCATATATTTT; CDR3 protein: CSASRRVSPGNTIYF
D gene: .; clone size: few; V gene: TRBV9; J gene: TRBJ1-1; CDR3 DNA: TGTGCCAGCAGCGTAGATGTCGGAAACACTGAAGCTTTCTTT; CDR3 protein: CASSVDVGNTEAFF
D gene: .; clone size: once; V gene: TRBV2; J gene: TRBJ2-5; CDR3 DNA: TGTGCCAGCAGTGATGGCGGCTGGACAGAAAAGTACTTACAAGAGACCCAGTACTTC; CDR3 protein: CASSDGGWTEKYLQETQYF
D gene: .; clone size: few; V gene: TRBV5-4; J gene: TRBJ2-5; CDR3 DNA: TGTGCCAGCAGCGGGGGGCGCTCCGGGACGGTAGGAGAGACCCAGTACTTC; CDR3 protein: CASSGGRSGTVGETQYF
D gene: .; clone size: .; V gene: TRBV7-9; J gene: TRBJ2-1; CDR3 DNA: TGTGCTAAGCAGGGGGGCCTTGGGAATGAGCAGTTCTTC; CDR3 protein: CAKQGGLGNEQFF
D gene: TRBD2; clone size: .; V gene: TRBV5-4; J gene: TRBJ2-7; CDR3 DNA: TGTGCCAGCAGCTTAGTCACTAGCGGGGGCTACGAGCAGTACTTC; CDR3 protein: CASSLVTSGGYEQYF
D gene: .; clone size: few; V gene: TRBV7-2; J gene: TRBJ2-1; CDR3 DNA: TGTGCCAGCAGCTTATCGGGCTGGGGCAATGAGCAGTTCTTC; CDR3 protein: CASSLSGWGNEQFF
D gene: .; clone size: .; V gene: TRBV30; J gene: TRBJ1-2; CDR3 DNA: TGTGCCTGGAGTACGGGACTTGCTAACTATGGCTACACCTTC; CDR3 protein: CAWSTGLANYGYTF
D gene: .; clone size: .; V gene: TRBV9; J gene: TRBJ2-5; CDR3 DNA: TGTGCCAGCAGCGTAGTCCCAAGCCAGACCCAGTACTTC; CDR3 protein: CASSVVPSQTQYF
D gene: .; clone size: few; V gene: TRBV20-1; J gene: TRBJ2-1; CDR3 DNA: TGCAGCCCCGTAAGTGGAAATGAGCAGTTCTTC; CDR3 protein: CSPVSGNEQFF
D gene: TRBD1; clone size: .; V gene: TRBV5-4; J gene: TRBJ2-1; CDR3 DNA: TGTGCCAGCACCTTGGACAGGGTCGGAAATGAGCAGTTCTTC; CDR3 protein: CASTLDRVGNEQFF
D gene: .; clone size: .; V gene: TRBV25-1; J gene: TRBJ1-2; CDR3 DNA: TGTGCCAGCAGTGAAGGCGGACTGCGGGACGAAGGGGGTGGCTACACCTTC; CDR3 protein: CASSEGGLRDEGGGYTF
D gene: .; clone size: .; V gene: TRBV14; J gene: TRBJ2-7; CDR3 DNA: TGTGCCAGCAGCCAAAGAGAGTGGCAGCCCGAGCAGTACTTC; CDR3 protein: CASSQREWQPEQYF
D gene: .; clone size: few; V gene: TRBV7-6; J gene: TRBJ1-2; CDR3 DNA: TGTGCCAGCAGCTTTGAGGGATATGGCTACACCTTC; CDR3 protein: CASSFEGYGYTF
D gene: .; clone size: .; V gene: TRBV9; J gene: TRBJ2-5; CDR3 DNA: TGTGCCAGCAGCGTAACGGGACAAATCCAAGAGACCCAGTACTTC; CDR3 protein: CASSVTGQIQETQYF
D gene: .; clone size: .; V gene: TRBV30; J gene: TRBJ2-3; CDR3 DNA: TGTGCCTGGAGTTTCGTTGGGATCACTCAAGCCAGTGGCACAGATACGCAGTATTTT; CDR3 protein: CAWSFVGITQASGTDTQYF
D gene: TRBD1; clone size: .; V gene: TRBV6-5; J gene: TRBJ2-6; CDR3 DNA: TGTGCCAGCAAAACACAGGGGGCTGGGGCCAACGTCCTGACTTTC; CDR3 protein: CASKTQGAGANVLTF
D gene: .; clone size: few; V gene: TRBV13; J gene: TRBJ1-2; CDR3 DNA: TGTGCCAGCAGCTCCAGGGATGGCTACACCTTC; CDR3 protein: CASSSRDGYTF
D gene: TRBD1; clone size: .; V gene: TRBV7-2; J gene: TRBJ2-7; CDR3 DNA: TGTGCCAGCAGCTTAGACAGGGGAGACTACGAGCAGTACTTC; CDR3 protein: CASSLDRGDYEQYF
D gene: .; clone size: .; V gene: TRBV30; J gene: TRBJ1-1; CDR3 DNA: TGTGCCTGGGGTAACAGCATGAACACTGAAGCTTTCTTT; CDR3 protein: CAWGNSMNTEAFF
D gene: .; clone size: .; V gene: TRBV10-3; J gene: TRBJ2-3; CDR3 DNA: TGTGCCATCAGTAGAGCCGGGACGGCTTATCTAGGCACGCAGTATTTT; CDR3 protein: CAISRAGTAYLGTQYF
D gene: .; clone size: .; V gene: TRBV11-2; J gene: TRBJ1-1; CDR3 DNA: TGTGCCAGCAGCTTAGCGGTGAACACTGAAGCTTTCTTT; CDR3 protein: CASSLAVNTEAFF
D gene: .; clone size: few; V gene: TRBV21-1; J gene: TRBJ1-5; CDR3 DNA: TGTGCCAGCAGCAATGAGGGGTTACAGGGAAGCAGCCAGCCCCAGCATTTT; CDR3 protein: CASSNEGLQGSSQPQHF
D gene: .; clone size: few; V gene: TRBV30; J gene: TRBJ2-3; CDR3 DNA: TGTGCCTGGAGTGTACAGGCTCCCCTGTATTTT; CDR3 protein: CAWSVQAPLYF
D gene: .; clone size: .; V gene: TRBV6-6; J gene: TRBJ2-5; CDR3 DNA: TGTGCCAGCAGGGCTACTAGCCTCGAGACCCAGTACTTC; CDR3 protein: CASRATSLETQYF
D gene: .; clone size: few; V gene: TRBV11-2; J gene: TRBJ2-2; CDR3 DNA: TGTGCCAGCAGGCCTTTGGTGGGCCTCGTCACCGGGGAGCTGTTTTTT; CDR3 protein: CASRPLVGLVTGELFF
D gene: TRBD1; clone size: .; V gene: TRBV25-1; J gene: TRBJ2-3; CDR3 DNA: TGTGCCAGCAGTGAATTTGGGACAGGGTCGGCAGATACGCAGTATTTT; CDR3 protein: CASSEFGTGSADTQYF
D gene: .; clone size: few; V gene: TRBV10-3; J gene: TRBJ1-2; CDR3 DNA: TGTGCCACTTCCGACCAGGGCTATGGCTACACCTTC; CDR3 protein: CATSDQGYGYTF